What follows are 10 T cell receptor beta chains derived from one specimen sequenced in a study of T cell responses to AZD1222 COVID-19 vaccine. Clones were sequenced by immunoSEQ multiplex PCR, and TCRdb holds only the in-frame ones, with some missing. The table has 130,000 to 150,000 clones, 85% to 95% seen once; the top ten hold under 2%. The sample here was peripheral blood, taken on day 0 of AZD1222 vaccination. Receptor source: an adult in good health.

The chain recombines TRBV6-5 with TRBJ1-1; D possibly corresponds to TRBD1 (5 bases). The germline gives CDR1 MNHEY, CDR2 SVGAGI. The germline V and J ends were trimmed by 6 bases and 1 base, with 9 bases remaining between them. This CDR3 is 13 amino acids long. The CDR3 reads CASRKGQNTEAFF. DNA of the CDR3: TGTGCCAGCAGGAAGGGGCAGAACACTGAAGCTTTCTTT.

This sequence joins TRBV19 and TRBJ1-1; unclear D gene. Germline V CDR1 and CDR2: LNHDA, SQIVND (reference sequence). V was cut by 6 bases and J by 2 bases, with 10 bases left in between. The CDR3 is made up of 13 amino acids. The CDR3: CASSQAGNTEAFF. CDR3 sequence (DNA): TGTGCCAGTAGCCAGGCAGGCAACACTGAAGCTTTCTTT.

This clone occurred once. In nucleotides, the CDR3 is TGTGCCAGCACAGCCAGTACGCAGTATTTT. Residues: CASTASTQYF. The V and J genes are TRBV2 and TRBJ2-3; D uncertain. The CDR3 length is 10 residues. Trimming left V 7 bases short and J 8 bases short, with 7 bases between. CDR1 is SNHLY and CDR2 is FYNNEI in the germline V gene.

The gene calls are TRBV13 and TRBJ2-3; TRBD2 matches 13 bases. Germline-derived CDR1 and CDR2 are PRHDT and FYEKMQ (reference sequence). The V and J ends lost 5 bases and 0 bases, in that order; junction bases with no gene match: 8. The CDR3 covers 18 residues. The CDR3 region has the DNA TGTGCCAGCAGCGCGACCGGGACTAGCGGGATTAGCACAGATACGCAGTATTTT. The encoded protein is CASSATGTSGISTDTQYF.

V and J are TRBV7-9 and TRBJ1-2; D possibly corresponds to TRBD1 (6 bases). V lost 4 bases and J 4 bases, leaving 19 bases between the germline ends. The CDR3 covers 16 residues. The germline CDR1 and CDR2 sequences are SEHNR and FQNEAQ (reference sequence). CDR3 in DNA: TGTGCCAGCAGCTCCCCGACACAGGGAGTGGGCTATGGCTACACCTTC. Translation gives CASSSPTQGVGYGYTF.

Concerning this clone: The same CDR3 can be traced to other DNA sequences in this sample. The V call is TRBV5-8, the J call TRBJ1-1; D gene ambiguous. From germline, CDR1 is SGHTS and CDR2 YDEGEE. With 4 bases removed from V and 3 bases from J, the gap between germline ends came to 13 bases. The CDR3 sequence is 14 residues long. DNA of the CDR3: TGTGCCAGCAGCCCCCCTAAACGGGACACTGAAGCTTTCTTT. This translates into CASSPPKRDTEAFF. Full variable domain (missing parts from reference TRBV5-8 and TRBJ1-1): EAGVTQSPTHLIKTRGQQATLRCSPISGHTSVYWYQQALGLGLQFLLWYDEGEERNRGNFPPRFSGRQFPNYSSELNVNALELEDSALYLCASSPPKRDTEAFFGQGTRLTVV.

J is TRBJ1-2 and V is TRBV19, with D unclear. V was cut by 3 bases and J by 8 bases, with 13 bases left in between. This CDR3 has 13 residues. Germline V gene sequence: CDR1 LNHDA, CDR2 SQIVND (reference sequence). Here the CDR3 DNA reads TGTGCCAGTAGTATCCCTAACCCGGTAGGCTACACCTTC. Translating it yields CASSIPNPVGYTF.

The rearrangement links TRBV4-1 to TRBJ2-1; no reliable D call. Between the trimmed V and J ends, which lost 0 bases and 7 bases, there was a span of 10 bases. The germline CDR1 and CDR2 sequences are MGHRA and YSYEKL. CDR3 length equals 14 residues. Here the CDR3 DNA reads TGCGCCAGCAGCCAAGATCAAAGGGTAAATGAGCAGTTCTTC. Translated, it gives CASSQDQRVNEQFF.

The chain couples TRBV7-8 to TRBJ1-5, with 7 bases fitting TRBD1. V lost 2 bases, J lost 4 bases, and 5 bases stayed unmatched. The CDR3 is 15 residues long. CDR1 and CDR2 from the germline V gene are SGHVS and FQNEAQ. The CDR3 is CASSLNRGPNQPQHF. The CDR3 region has the DNA TGTGCCAGCAGCTTAAACAGGGGACCGAATCAGCCCCAGCATTTT.

V is TRBV5-4 and J is TRBJ1-2; TRBD1 aligns across 9 bases. The CDR3 totals 14 residues. J gave up 6 bases and V 4 bases, and 7 bases lay outside the gene matches. Germline assignment: CDR1 SGHNT and CDR2 YYREEE (reference sequence). The CDR3 spells CASSIGQGIDGYTF. CDR3 coding DNA: TGTGCCAGCAGCATCGGACAGGGGATCGATGGCTACACCTTC.